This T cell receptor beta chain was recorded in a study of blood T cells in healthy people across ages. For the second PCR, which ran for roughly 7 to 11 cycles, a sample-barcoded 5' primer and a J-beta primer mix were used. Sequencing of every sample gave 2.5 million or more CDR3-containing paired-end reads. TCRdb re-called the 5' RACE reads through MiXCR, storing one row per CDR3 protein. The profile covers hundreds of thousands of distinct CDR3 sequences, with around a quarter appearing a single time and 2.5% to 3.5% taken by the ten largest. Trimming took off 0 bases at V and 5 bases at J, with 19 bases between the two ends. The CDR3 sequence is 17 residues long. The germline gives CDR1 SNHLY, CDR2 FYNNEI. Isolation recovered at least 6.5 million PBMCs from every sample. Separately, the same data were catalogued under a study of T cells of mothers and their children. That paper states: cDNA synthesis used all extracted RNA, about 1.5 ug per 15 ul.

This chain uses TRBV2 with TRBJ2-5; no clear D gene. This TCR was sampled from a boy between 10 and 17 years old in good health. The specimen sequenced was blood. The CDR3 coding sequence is TGTGCCAGCAGTGAAGCGGGCTGGGCGCCCCACTCGGAGACCCAGTACTTC. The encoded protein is CASSEAGWAPHSETQYF.